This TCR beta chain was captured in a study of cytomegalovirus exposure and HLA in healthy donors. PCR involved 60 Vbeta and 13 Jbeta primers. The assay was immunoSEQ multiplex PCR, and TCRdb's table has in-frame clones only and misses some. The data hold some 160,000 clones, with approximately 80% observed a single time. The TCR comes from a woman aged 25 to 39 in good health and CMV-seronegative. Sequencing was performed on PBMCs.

The CDR3 DNA is TGTGCCAGTAGTTTCTCCGGGACAGGGGGCCTCGAGCAGTACTTC. Translated, it gives CASSFSGTGGLEQYF. The chain couples TRBV19 to TRBJ2-7; 12 bases line up with TRBD1. V trimming: 5 bases; J trimming: 6 bases; junction bases outside the gene matches: 8. There are 15 residues in the CDR3. Germline V gives CDR1 LNHDA, CDR2 SQIVND (reference sequence).